These T cell receptor beta chains were read from a single sample in a study of cytomegalovirus exposure and HLA in healthy donors. The repertoire was sequenced with immunoSEQ multiplex PCR; TCRdb's copy has only in-frame clones and lacks some. In the table there are tens of thousands of clones, around 81% of which are singletons. The sequencing input was PBMCs. These receptors originate from a male donor in good health and CMV-seropositive. The CDR3 runs from the conserved cysteine through the conserved F or W. Each record gives: D gene, J gene, V gene, clone size, CDR3 DNA, CDR3 protein. The D gene is left open where the match is weak. Where a row states a size, it is once, few, many or the class of an expanded clone; other rows omit it.

D gene: .
J gene: TRBJ2-3
V gene: TRBV6-5
clone size: once
CDR3 DNA: TGTGCCAGCAGTTACGGACTCACCACGGATACGCAGTATTTT
CDR3 protein: CASSYGLTTDTQYF

D gene: .
J gene: TRBJ1-6
V gene: TRBV6-1
clone size: .
CDR3 DNA: TGTGCCAGCAATAGACCGGGGGGTAATTCACCCCTCCACTTT
CDR3 protein: CASNRPGGNSPLHF

D gene: .
J gene: TRBJ1-2
V gene: TRBV11-2
clone size: .
CDR3 DNA: TGTGCCAGCAGTCCTTCCGGAGGTCAATTTGGCTACACCTTC
CDR3 protein: CASSPSGGQFGYTF

D gene: TRBD2
J gene: TRBJ2-3
V gene: TRBV7-9
clone size: .
CDR3 DNA: TGTGCCAGCTCCCCGTTCGGGGGGGCGGGAGATACGCAGTATTTT
CDR3 protein: CASSPFGGAGDTQYF

D gene: TRBD1
J gene: TRBJ2-3
V gene: TRBV28
clone size: .
CDR3 DNA: TGTGCCAGCAGTTTGGGGACAGCCGCGCAGTATTTT
CDR3 protein: CASSLGTAAQYF

D gene: TRBD2
J gene: TRBJ2-3
V gene: TRBV27
clone size: .
CDR3 DNA: TGTGCCAGCAGCGCTAGCGGACCGCAGTATTTT
CDR3 protein: CASSASGPQYF

D gene: TRBD2
J gene: TRBJ2-1
V gene: TRBV5-4
clone size: .
CDR3 DNA: TGTGCCAGCAGCGTTAAAAGCGGGATCTACAATGAGCAGTTCTTC
CDR3 protein: CASSVKSGIYNEQFF

D gene: TRBD2
J gene: TRBJ2-2
V gene: TRBV4-1
clone size: .
CDR3 DNA: TGCGCCAGCAGCACAAGCGGGAGCGGCGGGGAGCTGTTTTTT
CDR3 protein: CASSTSGSGGELFF

D gene: .
J gene: TRBJ2-3
V gene: TRBV5-1
clone size: .
CDR3 DNA: TGCGCCAGCAGCTTGGCCACGGGGGATCAAGATACGCAGTATTTT
CDR3 protein: CASSLATGDQDTQYF

D gene: .
J gene: TRBJ2-2
V gene: TRBV7-6
clone size: .
CDR3 DNA: TGTGCCAGCAGCCCCCCCCTCGGGTTCGGGGAGCTGTTTTTT
CDR3 protein: CASSPPLGFGELFF

D gene: TRBD1
J gene: TRBJ2-7
V gene: TRBV18
clone size: .
CDR3 DNA: TGTGCCAGCTCACCATTTCGGGACAGACCTTCCTACGAGCAGTACTTC
CDR3 protein: CASSPFRDRPSYEQYF

D gene: TRBD2
J gene: TRBJ2-4
V gene: TRBV11-2
clone size: .
CDR3 DNA: TGTGCCAGCAAGCTAGCGGGAGAGGTAGACATTCAGTACTTC
CDR3 protein: CASKLAGEVDIQYF

D gene: .
J gene: TRBJ1-5
V gene: TRBV6-5
clone size: .
CDR3 DNA: TGTGCCAGCAGCTACCCGGGTCAGCCCCAGCATTTT
CDR3 protein: CASSYPGQPQHF

D gene: TRBD2
J gene: TRBJ2-5
V gene: TRBV5-1
clone size: .
CDR3 DNA: TGCGCCAGCAGCCCTGCGGGGGGCCAAGAGACCCAGTACTTC
CDR3 protein: CASSPAGGQETQYF

D gene: TRBD1
J gene: TRBJ1-2
V gene: TRBV11-2
clone size: .
CDR3 DNA: TGTGCCAGCAGCCGAGGGCAGGGGGCGGGAGGCTACACCTTC
CDR3 protein: CASSRGQGAGGYTF

D gene: .
J gene: TRBJ1-2
V gene: TRBV6-6
clone size: .
CDR3 DNA: TGTGCCAGCAGTTACAGCCGAACAGGAGGCTACACCTTC
CDR3 protein: CASSYSRTGGYTF

D gene: TRBD1
J gene: TRBJ2-6
V gene: TRBV10-2
clone size: .
CDR3 DNA: TGCGCCAGCAGCGGCGGGACAGGGCTTGGGGCCAACGTCCTGACTTTC
CDR3 protein: CASSGGTGLGANVLTF

D gene: TRBD1
J gene: TRBJ2-7
V gene: TRBV7-9
clone size: .
CDR3 DNA: TGTGCCAGCAGCCAGGGGCCTACCGGGACAGTTAATTACGAGCAGTACTTC
CDR3 protein: CASSQGPTGTVNYEQYF

D gene: TRBD1
J gene: TRBJ2-7
V gene: TRBV10-3
clone size: .
CDR3 DNA: TGTGCCATCAGTGAGTCCGTGACAGGGTGCGAGCAGTACTTC
CDR3 protein: CAISESVTGCEQYF

D gene: TRBD1
J gene: TRBJ1-4
V gene: TRBV5-4
clone size: few
CDR3 DNA: TGTGCCAGCAGCTTGCAGGGGGCTAATGAAAAACTGTTTTTT
CDR3 protein: CASSLQGANEKLFF

D gene: .
J gene: TRBJ1-4
V gene: TRBV28
clone size: .
CDR3 DNA: TGTGCCAGCAGTCCCGATATGGGCCGAAAACTGTTTTTT
CDR3 protein: CASSPDMGRKLFF

D gene: .
J gene: TRBJ1-2
V gene: TRBV6-4
clone size: .
CDR3 DNA: TGTGCCAGCAGTGTAATTCAGGGAACTCGTGGCTACACCTTC
CDR3 protein: CASSVIQGTRGYTF

D gene: .
J gene: TRBJ1-5
V gene: TRBV7-2
clone size: .
CDR3 DNA: TGTGCCAGCAGCTGGGGGGGCGCAAGGGGGATTCAGCCCCAGCATTTT
CDR3 protein: CASSWGGARGIQPQHF

D gene: TRBD2
J gene: TRBJ2-1
V gene: TRBV2
clone size: .
CDR3 DNA: TGTGCCAGCAGATCTAGCGGGAATTATGGGAATGAGCAGTTCTTC
CDR3 protein: CASRSSGNYGNEQFF

D gene: .
J gene: TRBJ2-7
V gene: TRBV6-5
clone size: .
CDR3 DNA: TGTGCCAGCGGTCTAGACGAGCAGTACTTC
CDR3 protein: CASGLDEQYF

D gene: .
J gene: TRBJ2-3
V gene: TRBV6-4
clone size: .
CDR3 DNA: TGTGCCAGCAGCGCAGGGGACCCCTCCACAGATACGCAGTATTTT
CDR3 protein: CASSAGDPSTDTQYF

D gene: TRBD2
J gene: TRBJ2-1
V gene: TRBV9
clone size: .
CDR3 DNA: TGTGCCAGCAGCAGTGAGCGGGGGGCCAGTTACAATGAGCAGTTCTTC
CDR3 protein: CASSSERGASYNEQFF

D gene: .
J gene: TRBJ1-2
V gene: TRBV28
clone size: .
CDR3 DNA: TGTGCCAGCAGTTCTTCTAACTATGGCTACACCTTC
CDR3 protein: CASSSSNYGYTF

D gene: TRBD1
J gene: TRBJ1-1
V gene: TRBV10-2
clone size: few
CDR3 DNA: TGCGCCAGCAGGGACAGGGGGATGAACACTGAAGCTTTCTTT
CDR3 protein: CASRDRGMNTEAFF

D gene: .
J gene: TRBJ1-4
V gene: TRBV11-2
clone size: .
CDR3 DNA: TGTGCCAGCAGTTCTCCCGACAGGTTTAATGAAAAACTGTTTTTT
CDR3 protein: CASSSPDRFNEKLFF

D gene: TRBD1
J gene: TRBJ1-1
V gene: TRBV11-3
clone size: .
CDR3 DNA: TGTGCCAGCAGCCGGGGGACAGGTGGTATGAACACTGAAGCTTTCTTT
CDR3 protein: CASSRGTGGMNTEAFF

D gene: TRBD1
J gene: TRBJ2-3
V gene: TRBV7-9
clone size: .
CDR3 DNA: TGTGCCAGCAGCCCAAGCCCCTCGAGACAGGGAGCCCAGTATTTT
CDR3 protein: CASSPSPSRQGAQYF

D gene: .
J gene: TRBJ2-1
V gene: TRBV7-9
clone size: .
CDR3 DNA: TGTGCCAGCACTCGTTCAGGGGAATATGAGCAGTTCTTC
CDR3 protein: CASTRSGEYEQFF

D gene: TRBD1
J gene: TRBJ2-1
V gene: TRBV4-1
clone size: few
CDR3 DNA: TGCGCCAGCAGCCAAAGGACAGGACAGGTAAATGAGCAGTTCTTC
CDR3 protein: CASSQRTGQVNEQFF

D gene: .
J gene: TRBJ1-6
V gene: TRBV4-1
clone size: few
CDR3 DNA: TGCGCCAGCAGCCTCTGGGGGCAGGGGACTTCACCCCTCCACTTT
CDR3 protein: CASSLWGQGTSPLHF

D gene: TRBD1
J gene: TRBJ1-1
V gene: TRBV6-1
clone size: .
CDR3 DNA: TGTGCCAGCAGTGAAACCCGGGGACAGGAAGCTTTCTTT
CDR3 protein: CASSETRGQEAFF

D gene: TRBD1
J gene: TRBJ1-4
V gene: TRBV5-1
clone size: .
CDR3 DNA: TGCGCCAGCAGCTTCGGACAGGGTTACGAAAAACTGTTTTTT
CDR3 protein: CASSFGQGYEKLFF

D gene: TRBD2
J gene: TRBJ2-3
V gene: TRBV9
clone size: .
CDR3 DNA: TGTGCCAGCAGCGGGCTCGGGACTAGCGGACGGGATACGCAGTATTTT
CDR3 protein: CASSGLGTSGRDTQYF

D gene: .
J gene: TRBJ2-7
V gene: TRBV10-3
clone size: .
CDR3 DNA: TGTGCCATCAGTGAGTTGAGACAGGACAACTCCTACGAGCAGTACTTC
CDR3 protein: CAISELRQDNSYEQYF

D gene: TRBD1
J gene: TRBJ1-4
V gene: TRBV10-3
clone size: .
CDR3 DNA: TGTGCCATCAGTGGGAAACAGGGGCCGCGTGAAAAACTGTTTTTT
CDR3 protein: CAISGKQGPREKLFF

D gene: TRBD1
J gene: TRBJ2-2
V gene: TRBV4-2
clone size: .
CDR3 DNA: TGTGCCAGCAGCCAAGTCCTTACTATGGGCAGGGGGCAAACCGGGGAGCTGTTTTTT
CDR3 protein: CASSQVLTMGRGQTGELFF

D gene: TRBD1
J gene: TRBJ1-1
V gene: TRBV6-6
clone size: .
CDR3 DNA: TGTGCCAGCAGAGAGACAGGGTTCCTAACTGAAGCTTTCTTT
CDR3 protein: CASRETGFLTEAFF

D gene: .
J gene: TRBJ1-3
V gene: TRBV5-5
clone size: .
CDR3 DNA: TGTGCCCACGTCGCGGGGAAGGGAAACACCATATATTTT
CDR3 protein: CAHVAGKGNTIYF

D gene: TRBD1
J gene: TRBJ2-7
V gene: TRBV4-1
clone size: few
CDR3 DNA: TGCGCCAGCAGCCAAGAACAGGGGGCCTTATACGAGCAGTACTTC
CDR3 protein: CASSQEQGALYEQYF

D gene: TRBD2
J gene: TRBJ2-1
V gene: TRBV28
clone size: .
CDR3 DNA: TGTGCCAGCAGTCCACACCAAGGGACTAGCGGACGGACCTACAATGAGCAGTTCTTC
CDR3 protein: CASSPHQGTSGRTYNEQFF

D gene: .
J gene: TRBJ1-2
V gene: TRBV6-5
clone size: .
CDR3 DNA: TGTGCCAGCAGTTACTCGACAGTCCTAAACTATGGCTACACCTTC
CDR3 protein: CASSYSTVLNYGYTF

D gene: .
J gene: TRBJ2-3
V gene: TRBV5-1
clone size: .
CDR3 DNA: TGCGCCAGCAGCTTTCGTGATAGTCATACAGATACGCAGTATTTT
CDR3 protein: CASSFRDSHTDTQYF

D gene: .
J gene: TRBJ1-4
V gene: TRBV7-9
clone size: .
CDR3 DNA: TGTGCCAGCAGCTTAGGAGGTCAGGAGGGACTACTGTTTTTT
CDR3 protein: CASSLGGQEGLLFF

D gene: TRBD2
J gene: TRBJ2-1
V gene: TRBV5-4
clone size: .
CDR3 DNA: TGTGCCAGCAGCTTGCGTCTAGCGGAACACAATGAGCAGTTCTTC
CDR3 protein: CASSLRLAEHNEQFF

D gene: TRBD2
J gene: TRBJ2-3
V gene: TRBV6-1
clone size: .
CDR3 DNA: TGTGCCAGCAGTCACGGGGAGGGTACAGATACGCAGTATTTT
CDR3 protein: CASSHGEGTDTQYF

D gene: .
J gene: TRBJ2-7
V gene: TRBV2
clone size: .
CDR3 DNA: TGTGCCAGCAGTGGCGCAGGCTCCTACGAGCAGTACTTC
CDR3 protein: CASSGAGSYEQYF

D gene: TRBD1
J gene: TRBJ2-3
V gene: TRBV7-4
clone size: few
CDR3 DNA: TGTGCCAGCAGCACCTGGGACAGTTCAGATACGCAGTATTTT
CDR3 protein: CASSTWDSSDTQYF

D gene: .
J gene: TRBJ2-4
V gene: TRBV5-1
clone size: .
CDR3 DNA: TGCGCCAGCAGCTTCTCACTAGCCAAAAACATTCAGTACTTC
CDR3 protein: CASSFSLAKNIQYF

D gene: .
J gene: TRBJ1-5
V gene: TRBV28
clone size: .
CDR3 DNA: TGTGCCAGCAGTCGGGACTATAAAAGTCAGCCCCAGCATTTT
CDR3 protein: CASSRDYKSQPQHF

D gene: .
J gene: TRBJ2-5
V gene: TRBV30
clone size: .
CDR3 DNA: TGTGCCTGGAAGGGTGTCCAGCGGAAAGAGACCCAGTACTTC
CDR3 protein: CAWKGVQRKETQYF

D gene: .
J gene: TRBJ1-1
V gene: TRBV5-6
clone size: once
CDR3 DNA: TGTGCCAGCAGCTTGGGCGCCATGAACACTGAAGCTTTCTTT
CDR3 protein: CASSLGAMNTEAFF

D gene: .
J gene: TRBJ2-5
V gene: TRBV7-7
clone size: .
CDR3 DNA: TGTGCTAGCAGCTCCGGCGGGTCAGTCGGACAAGAGACCCAGTACTTC
CDR3 protein: CASSSGGSVGQETQYF